The sequence of this T cell receptor beta chain was determined in a study of metastatic and nonmetastatic thyroid tumors. Study overall: Malignant and benign thyroid patients had repertoires compared in peripheral blood and tumor or nodule tissue.

TCRdb redid the clone calls on the PCR reads using MiXCR. This table holds just over 8,000 clones, around 23% found once. The CDR3 runs to 12 residues. Germline CDR1 is SGHVS and CDR2 is FNYEAQ. Notes on this clone: What it recognizes is unknown. At one boundary the junction diverges from the germline segment, which might be a read error.

Study-wide results and caveats: Relative to benign nodules, malignant thyroid tumors were reportedly characterized by significantly elevated TCR beta diversity in blood and tumor.

No treatment had been given to any patient before thyroid surgery. The chain is built from TRBV7-6 and TRBJ2-1; D possibly corresponds to TRBD2 (6 bases). The sequence came from a female donor with papillary thyroid cancer or a benign thyroid nodule (not recorded which). Some clones in this sample may be carry-over from other donors' samples. The material sequenced was tumor tissue. The CDR3 is CASSLGGDEQFF. In nucleotides, the CDR3 is TGTGCCAGCAGCCTCGGGGGTGATGAACAGTTCTTC.